This T cell receptor beta chain was found in a study of cytomegalovirus exposure and HLA in healthy donors. This clone showed up just a few times. The PCR employed 60 Vbeta primers together with 13 Jbeta primers. Produced via immunoSEQ multiplex PCR; TCRdb's table is partial and in-frame only. The sample contains 140,000 to 150,000 clones, around 80% of which appear only once. The germline V gene encodes CDR1 MNHEY and CDR2 SVGAGI. The CDR3 runs 15 residues. V was trimmed by 6 bases and J by 0 bases, leaving 9 bases between them. The receptor was derived from a woman aged 40-49 years in good health and CMV-seropositive. Sequenced: PBMCs. The chain couples TRBV6-5 to TRBJ1-6, with D possibly TRBD1 on 6 matching bases. The CDR3 nucleotides read TGTGCCAGCAGACAGGGTTCCTCCTATAATTCACCCCTCCACTTT. Encoded protein: CASRQGSSYNSPLHF.